This T cell receptor (beta chain) was recovered during a study of shared clonotypes between healthy human individuals (dated by TCRdb to 2020 to 2022). Study-wide context: Two women and a few men aged 18 to 49 years were included in the cohort. For each donor, CD4 naive and CD4 memory were each given three plates, CD8 naive was given two plates, and CD8 memory was given one plate. Blood TCR repertoires of roughly 5 healthy adults were deeply sequenced to estimate repertoire size and the extent of clonotype sharing between individuals. Libraries were prepared and TCR repertoires were sequenced by different laboratories using diverse techniques, in order to increase sequencing depth and limit assay-specific biases. Per donor, leukapheresis produced somewhere between about 0.94 and 10 billion PBMCs.

V was cut back by 3 bases and J by 1 base, leaving a gap of 7 bases between them. The CDR3 covers 13 residues, taking in both the cysteine and the phenylalanine. CDR3 DNA only is kept here, 39 bases in frame from base 1. According to the germline V gene, CDR1 reads SGHTA and CDR2 reads FQGNSA. The paper's findings and limits, for the study overall: Pairwise subsampling led to the expectation that sequencing depth would affect the degree of clonotype sharing among donors. Sharing across a handful of donors was observed for roughly 5.4% of naive CD4, 3% to 3.5% of naive CD8, 2% to 2.5% of memory CD4, and 0.4% of memory CD8 clonotypes. Sampling was restricted to blood, and TCR repertoires in tissue are likely to differ from TCR repertoires in blood. Estimated clonotype richness was generally larger for naive than for memory subsets. Compared with non-shared clonotypes, the clonotypes found in all four sorted-subset donors had higher generation probabilities. Incomplete sequencing was indicated by rarefaction of sorted-subset datasets, despite the large sequencing depth. The small number of donors limited the genetic and exposure-history diversity represented.

The donors were healthy, HIV-negative adults who had no recently reported acute infections or vaccinations. Every donor was a Caucasian adult residing in Nashville, Tennessee, USA. Magnetic negative selection was used to enrich CD4+ T cells, after which naive cells were positively selected on CD45RA and the negative fraction became the memory subset. Blood was collected by leukapheresis, and PBMCs were isolated by Ficoll-Histopaque density gradient centrifugation and then cryopreserved in liquid nitrogen vapor phase. Analytical flow cytometry was used to check the purity and quantity of each magnetically sorted T cell population. Genomic DNA was isolated from each sorted fraction and quantified by UV absorbance on a Nanodrop 2000c. Using the deep immunoSEQ assay, TCR CDR3 regions were amplified from genomic DNA by multiplex PCR. Genomic DNA extracted from each cell subset was distributed evenly over all wells of several immunoSEQ 96-well plates, and each plate served as one replicate. Each replicate PCR for sorted subsets received about 220 ng genomic DNA, equal to roughly 33,000 T cell genomes. The purified libraries were quantified using a Qubit 3.0 fluorometer, sized with a Bioanalyzer 2100, and then quantified again using the KAPA Library Quantification kit. A separate single-read 150-cycle Illumina NextSeq 550 flow cell was used to sequence each immunoSEQ 96-well plate. In the original analysis: Because the immunoSEQ output included only junctional sequences and no quality scores, the filtering could not be the same as the filtering used for full-length reads. To assign V/J genes and CDR3, sequences were annotated using PyIR, a Python wrapper for IgBLAST v1.9, with IMGT germline references. Reads were removed for weak V/J assignments (E-value above 1e-6), missing CDR3, stop codons, out-of-frame junctions, or ambiguous translated residues. V3J clonotypes were defined as sequences sharing the same inferred V gene, J gene, and CDR3 amino acid sequence. To compute the percentage overlap between repertoires, the number of shared unique clonotypes was divided by the size of the smaller repertoire. Richness of each repertoire was evaluated using RTK rarefaction, the Chao1 estimator, and Recon v2.1 estimates of unobserved clonotypes. For all TCRbeta clonotypes obtained by the gDNA method from a few donors, generation probabilities were computed with OLGA. TCRdb mirrors the immuneACCESS table, restricted to in-frame sequences. Some clones are absent from its copies; in checked studies, under half trace to an unresolved V gene, and the reason for the others is unknown. The V and J calls and clone size come from that table; D and trimming were worked out from the DNA. The sample table shows some 2.1 million clones, and approximately 95% are seen once. The ten most abundant clones make up roughly 0.13% of the sample.

A note on this clone: Its antigen remains undetermined. No base qualities exist here, and no much larger clone lies one base off it. Other DNA sequences of this sample code for an identical CDR3.

This TCR was recovered from a man aged 18 to 29 in good health. This chain is built from TRBV7-2 and TRBJ2-7, with an unclear D gene assignment. Specimen: naive CD4+ T cells sorted from blood. The cell subset or site label on this specimen signifies: CD45RA+ positively selected. CDR3 region: CASSFTGSYEQYF. The sequenced DNA is TGTGCCAGCAGCTTTACTGGGTCCTACGAGCAGTACTTC.